Below, 21 T cell receptor beta chains from the same sample are listed, as sequenced in a study of cytomegalovirus exposure and HLA in healthy donors. Generated by immunoSEQ multiplex PCR, the TCRdb table keeps only in-frame clones and is missing some. This sample has fewer than 250,000 clones, with over 80% found just once. The sample comprised PBMCs. The receptor set was obtained from a young woman in good health and CMV-seronegative.

The chain has TRBV14 and TRBJ2-1; a possible D gene is TRBD1 (7 bases). V lost 0 bases, J lost 4 bases, and 19 bases lay in between. There are 18 residues in the CDR3. Per germline, CDR1 SGHDN and CDR2 FVKESK. CDR3 coding DNA: TGTGCCAGCAGCCAAGATCGCTTGGGGGGACAGATATACAATGAGCAGTTCTTC. Its protein is CASSQDRLGGQIYNEQFF.

The rearrangement uses TRBV27 and TRBJ2-1, with TRBD2 matching over 9 bases. This CDR3 is 16 amino acids long. Germline V CDR1 and CDR2: MNHEY, SMNVEV (reference sequence). Germline trimming cut 5 bases from V and 4 bases from J; bases unmatched to any gene: 9. This CDR3 reads CASSPRLAGYYNEQFF. CDR3 DNA: TGTGCCAGCAGTCCCCGGCTAGCGGGATATTACAATGAGCAGTTCTTC.

The gene calls are TRBV5-1 and TRBJ2-1, with 10 nucleotides matching TRBD2. The CDR3 covers 12 residues. The germline V gene encodes CDR1 SGHRS and CDR2 YFSETQ. The J segment lost 14 bases and the V segment lost 2 bases, leaving 4 bases of the junction unmatched. In nucleotides, the CDR3 is TGCGCCAGCAGCTTTAGCGGGGGGAGGGAGTTCTTC. Protein sequence: CASSFSGGREFF.

This clone was counted only a few times. The chain employs TRBV5-1 and TRBJ1-3; 7 positions match TRBD1. The V segment lost 4 bases and the J segment 0 bases; nucleotides outside the gene matches: 4. In germline, CDR1 is SGHRS, CDR2 YFSETQ. This CDR3 contains 15 residues. CDR3 coding DNA: TGCGCCAGCAGCAACTGGGACAGCTCTGGAAACACCATATATTTT. Translating gives CASSNWDSSGNTIYF.

This CDR3 reads CASSPWTGREKLFF. The CDR3, as DNA: TGTGCCAGCAGTCCCTGGACAGGGAGGGAAAAACTGTTTTTT. The chain joins TRBV28 to TRBJ1-4; 8 bases agree with TRBD1. With V trimmed by 5 bases and J by 8 bases, 7 bases remained unmatched. Per germline, CDR1 MDHEN and CDR2 SYDVKM. CDR3 length: 14 amino acids.

The genes are TRBV13 and TRBJ1-1; maybe TRBD1 (6 bases). The V gene's germline CDR1 is PRHDT and CDR2 FYEKMQ (reference sequence). The CDR3 has 13 amino acids. The V end lost 5 bases, the J end lost 5 bases, and 12 bases lay between the germline ends. Here the CDR3 reads CASSARGGTEAFF. CDR3 coding DNA: TGTGCCAGCAGCGCCAGGGGTGGGACTGAAGCTTTCTTT.

The chain combines TRBV11-2 with TRBJ2-1; the D is unclear. Germline V gene data show CDR1 as SGHAT and CDR2 as FQNNGV. The CDR3 runs to 15 residues. Deletions cut 7 bases from V and 0 bases from J, with 13 bases between. DNA for the CDR3: TGTGCCAGCATTTCGGGCTCTGGCTCCTACAATGAGCAGTTCTTC. Protein product: CASISGSGSYNEQFF.

The chain combines TRBV9 with TRBJ2-7, with TRBD1 matching 7 bases. V lost 0 bases to trimming and J lost 6 bases; unmatched junction nucleotides: 0. The germline V gene has CDR1 SGDLS and CDR2 YYNGEE. This CDR3 comprises 12 residues. CDR3 nucleotides: TGTGCCAGCAGCGTAGACAGGGGCGAGCAGTACTTC. It codes for CASSVDRGEQYF.

This chain connects TRBV30 to TRBJ2-3; D is undetermined. Germline values: CDR1 GTSNPN, CDR2 SVGIG (reference sequence). Trimming pared 0 bases from V and 5 bases from J, leaving 6 bases between. CDR3 length: 12 amino acids. The CDR3 DNA reads TGTGCCTGGAGTGTTTCAATAGATACGCAGTATTTT. It yields the protein CAWSVSIDTQYF.

This chain links TRBV18 with TRBJ2-7; TRBD2 might be the D (5 bases). Germline values: CDR1 KGHSH, CDR2 LQKENI. CDR3 length: 13 amino acids. Deletions cut 6 bases from V and 2 bases from J, with 11 bases between. CDR3 sequence (DNA): TGTGCCAGCTCGCCCCTGGGAGCCTACGAGCAGTACTTC. As protein: CASSPLGAYEQYF.

This chain uses TRBV9 with TRBJ2-5; the match to TRBD2 covers 10 bases. Unmatched junction bases numbered 9, after V lost 0 bases and J lost 4 bases. This CDR3 is built from 17 residues. Germline V CDR1 and CDR2: SGDLS, YYNGEE. The CDR3 region is CASSVVASGSKGETQYF. The CDR3 bases are TGTGCCAGCAGCGTAGTGGCTAGCGGGAGTAAGGGAGAGACCCAGTACTTC.

This clone appeared once. The chain is built from TRBV7-9 and TRBJ1-4, with 10 positions matching TRBD1. Germline CDR1 reads SEHNR; CDR2 reads FQNEAQ (reference sequence). The CDR3 runs to 14 residues. Losses at the gene ends were 4 bases for V and 10 bases for J; bases not matched to a gene: 6. The CDR3 DNA is TGTGCCAGCAGCTCCGGGACAGGGGTAGGAAAACTGTTTTTT. This encodes CASSSGTGVGKLFF. The whole variable domain, remainder taken from reference TRBV7-9 and TRBJ1-4, is DTGVSQNPRHKITKRGQNVTFRCDPISEHNRLYWYRQTLGQGPEFLTYFQNEAQLEKSRLLSDRFSAERPKGSFSTLEIQRTEQGDSAMYLCASSSGTGVGKLFFGSGTQLSVL.

V and J are TRBV11-2 and TRBJ1-4, with D unresolved. Trimming removed 6 bases from V and 7 bases from J, with 15 bases in between. The V gene's germline CDR1 is SGHAT and CDR2 FQNNGV. This CDR3 contains 14 residues. The CDR3 DNA reads as TGTGCCAGCAGGTCGACGGGTAGGCTTGAAAAACTGTTTTTT. Its translation: CASRSTGRLEKLFF.

The genes are TRBV6-5 and TRBJ2-4; D unresolved. CDR1 MNHEY and CDR2 SVGAGI come from the germline V gene. Trimming cost V 2 bases and J 1 base, with 12 bases left between them. This CDR3 region has 16 residues. CDR3 region: CASSYHSLGAKNIQYF. The CDR3 DNA follows: TGTGCCAGCAGTTACCACAGCCTTGGGGCCAAAAACATTCAGTACTTC.

The rearrangement joins TRBV20-1 to TRBJ2-1; D unclear. V lost 4 bases, J lost 7 bases, and 5 bases lay in between. This CDR3 region has 10 residues. Germline lookup yields CDR1 DFQATT and CDR2 SNEGSKA (reference sequence). This chain's CDR3 is CSAKRNEQFF. The CDR3 region has the DNA TGCAGTGCTAAGCGAAATGAGCAGTTCTTC.

The J gene is TRBJ1-1, the V gene TRBV7-9; D is unclear. V lost 11 bases and J 1 base, leaving 20 bases between the germline ends. There are 15 residues in the CDR3. CDR1 is SEHNR, CDR2 FQNEAQ, per germline (reference sequence). CDR3 bases: TGTGCCTCAACCACGCTCGAGATCCAGAACACTGAAGCTTTCTTT. Translating it yields CASTTLEIQNTEAFF.

The rearrangement uses TRBV27 and TRBJ1-5; D possibly corresponds to TRBD1 (5 bases). The germline V gene encodes CDR1 MNHEY and CDR2 SMNVEV (reference sequence). This CDR3 is built from 15 residues. The V end was cut by 6 bases, the J end by 4 bases, with 16 bases between. CDR3 coding DNA: TGTGCCAGCAGCCGAAGTCCGGGGGGTAATCAGCCCCAGCATTTT. Protein: CASSRSPGGNQPQHF.

This clone was seen at least ten times. The rearrangement uses TRBV27 and TRBJ1-5; D is possibly TRBD1 (6 bases). V was cut by 3 bases and J by 0 bases, with 21 bases left in between. The CDR3 covers 19 residues. In germline, CDR1 is MNHEY, CDR2 SMNVEV (reference sequence). The chain's CDR3 is CASSLGQRDGFYSNQPQHF. The CDR3 DNA reads TGTGCCAGCAGTTTGGGACAAAGGGATGGATTTTATAGCAATCAGCCCCAGCATTTT.

The rearrangement links TRBV27 to TRBJ2-7, with 10 bases fitting TRBD1. Germline-derived CDR1 and CDR2 are MNHEY and SMNVEV (reference sequence). Trimming cost V 5 bases and J 4 bases; bases outside gene matches: 8. The CDR3 is 15 amino acids. CDR3 DNA: TGTGCCAGCAGTAAAGGGACAGGGGATGTGTACGAGCAGTACTTC. Residues: CASSKGTGDVYEQYF.

The sample holds a few counts of this clone. J is TRBJ1-6 and V is TRBV7-2; 8 bases are shared with TRBD1. This CDR3 has 14 residues. With 4 bases clipped from V and 7 bases from J, the junction kept 3 bases outside the gene matches. Germline V gives CDR1 SGHTA, CDR2 FQGNSA. The CDR3 is CASSYRTGNSPLHF. CDR3 nucleotides: TGTGCCAGCAGCTATCGGACAGGGAATTCACCCCTCCACTTT.

The V gene is TRBV7-8, the J gene TRBJ1-6; possibly TRBD1 for D (6 bases). Germline loops: CDR1 SGHVS, CDR2 FQNEAQ. The CDR3 is 16 residues long. Trimming cost V 3 bases and J 6 bases, with 15 bases left between them. CDR3 sequence: CASSLGSGQSNSPLHF. Here the CDR3 DNA reads TGTGCCAGCAGCTTGGGGTCTGGACAGAGTAATTCACCCCTCCACTTT.